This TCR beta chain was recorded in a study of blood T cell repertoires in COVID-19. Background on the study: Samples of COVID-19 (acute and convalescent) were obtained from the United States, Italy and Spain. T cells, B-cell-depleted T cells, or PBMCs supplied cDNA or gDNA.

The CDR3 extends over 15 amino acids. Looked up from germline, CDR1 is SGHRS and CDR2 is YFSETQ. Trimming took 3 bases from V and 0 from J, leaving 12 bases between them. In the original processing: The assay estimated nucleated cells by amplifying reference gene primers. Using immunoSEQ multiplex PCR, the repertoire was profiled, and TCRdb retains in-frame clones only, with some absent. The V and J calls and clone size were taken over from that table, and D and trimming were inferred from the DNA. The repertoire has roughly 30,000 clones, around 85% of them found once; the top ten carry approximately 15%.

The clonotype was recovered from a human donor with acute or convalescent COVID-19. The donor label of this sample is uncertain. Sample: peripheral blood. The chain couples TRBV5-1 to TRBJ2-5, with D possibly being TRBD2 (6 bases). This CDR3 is CASSYSGSHQETQYF. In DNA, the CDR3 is TGCGCCAGCAGCTATAGCGGATCCCACCAAGAGACCCAGTACTTC.